This T cell receptor beta chain derives from a study of blood T cells in healthy people across ages. Samples each had at least 5 micrograms of total RNA extracted. A J-beta primer mix and a sample-barcoded 5' primer were used in a second PCR of about 6 to 12 cycles. MiXCR, run by TCRdb on the 5' RACE reads, gives a single entry per CDR3 protein. The table lists approximately 780,000 distinct CDR3 sequences, roughly 25% of them singletons. The CDR3 sequence is 15 residues long. V lost 0 bases to trimming and J lost 0 bases; unmatched junction nucleotides: 1. The germline CDR1 and CDR2 sequences are SQVTM and ANQGSEA. Another study also made use of these data, one on T cells of mothers and their children. That publication notes: Study donors consisted of three healthy Caucasian mothers and their six children. RNA that had been extracted went wholly into cDNA synthesis, at roughly 1.5 ug per 15 ul.

V is TRBV29-1 and J is TRBJ2-1; TRBD1 aligns across 8 bases. The receptor was isolated from a boy between 10 and 17 years old in good health. The material sequenced was blood. CDR3 in DNA: TGCAGCGTTGAAGACACAGGGGGCTCCTACAATGAGCAGTTCTTC. Protein product: CSVEDTGGSYNEQFF.